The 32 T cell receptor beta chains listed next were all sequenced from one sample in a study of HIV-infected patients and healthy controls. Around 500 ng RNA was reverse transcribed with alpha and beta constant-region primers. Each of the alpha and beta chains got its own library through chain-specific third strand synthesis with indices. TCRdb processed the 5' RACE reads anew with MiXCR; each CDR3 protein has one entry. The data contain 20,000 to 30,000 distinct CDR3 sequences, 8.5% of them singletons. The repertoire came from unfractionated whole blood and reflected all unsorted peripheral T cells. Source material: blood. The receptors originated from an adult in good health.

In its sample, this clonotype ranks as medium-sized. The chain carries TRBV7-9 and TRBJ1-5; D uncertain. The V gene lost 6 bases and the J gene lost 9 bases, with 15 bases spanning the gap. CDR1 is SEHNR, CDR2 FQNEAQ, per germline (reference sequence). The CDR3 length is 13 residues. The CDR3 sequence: CASRESGIGPQHF. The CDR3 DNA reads TGTGCCAGCAGGGAGTCGGGGATTGGGCCCCAGCATTTT.

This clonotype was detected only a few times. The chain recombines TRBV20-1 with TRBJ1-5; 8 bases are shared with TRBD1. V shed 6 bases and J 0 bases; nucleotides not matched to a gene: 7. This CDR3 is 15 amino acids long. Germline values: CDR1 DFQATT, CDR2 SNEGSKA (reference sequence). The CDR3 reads CSARQGRYSNQPQHF. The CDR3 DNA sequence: TGCAGTGCAAGACAGGGGCGTTATAGCAATCAGCCCCAGCATTTT.

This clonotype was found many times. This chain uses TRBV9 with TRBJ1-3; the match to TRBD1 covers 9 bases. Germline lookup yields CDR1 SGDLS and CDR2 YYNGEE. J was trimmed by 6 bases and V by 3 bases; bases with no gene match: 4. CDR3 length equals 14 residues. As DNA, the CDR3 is TGTGCCAGCAGCGAACAGGGGGCTACAAACACCATATATTTT. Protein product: CASSEQGATNTIYF. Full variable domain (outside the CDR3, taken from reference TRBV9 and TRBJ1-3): DSGVTQTPKHLITATGQRVTLRCSPRSGDLSVYWYQQSLDQGLQFLIQYYNGEERAKGNILERFSAQQFPDLHSELNLSSLELGDSALYFCASSEQGATNTIYFGEGSWLTVV.

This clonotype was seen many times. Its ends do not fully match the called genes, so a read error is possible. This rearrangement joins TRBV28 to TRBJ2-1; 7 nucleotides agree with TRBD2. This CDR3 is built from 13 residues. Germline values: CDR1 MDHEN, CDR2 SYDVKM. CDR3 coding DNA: TGTGCCAGCAGCTCCTGGCCTGTCGGACTAGTGTCCTTC. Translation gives CASSSWPVGLVSF.

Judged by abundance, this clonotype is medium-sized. CDR3 DNA: TGTGCCAGCAAGGCGGGGGGGCCGAGTACGGAGACCCAGTACTTC. The encoded protein is CASKAGGPSTETQYF. The chain couples TRBV28 to TRBJ2-5; the match to TRBD2 covers 9 bases. The CDR3 is 15 residues long. V lost 7 bases, J lost 5 bases, and 11 bases stayed unmatched. Germline CDR1 and CDR2: MDHEN and SYDVKM.

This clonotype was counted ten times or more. The CDR3 DNA follows: TGTGCCAGCAGCCTCCAGGGATCGAAAAACATTCAGTACTTC. Encoded protein: CASSLQGSKNIQYF. V usage is TRBV28 and J usage is TRBJ2-4, with D possibly TRBD1 on 5 matching bases. CDR1 and CDR2 from the germline V gene are MDHEN and SYDVKM. V was shortened by 6 bases and J by 4 bases, with 13 bases between the two germline ends. The CDR3 length is 14 residues.

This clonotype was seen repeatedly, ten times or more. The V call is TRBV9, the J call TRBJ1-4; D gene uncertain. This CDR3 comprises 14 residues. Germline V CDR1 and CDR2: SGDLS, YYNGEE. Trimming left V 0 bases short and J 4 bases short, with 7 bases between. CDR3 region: CASSVGRYNEKLFF. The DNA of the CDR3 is TGTGCCAGCAGCGTAGGTCGGTATAATGAAAAACTGTTTTTT.

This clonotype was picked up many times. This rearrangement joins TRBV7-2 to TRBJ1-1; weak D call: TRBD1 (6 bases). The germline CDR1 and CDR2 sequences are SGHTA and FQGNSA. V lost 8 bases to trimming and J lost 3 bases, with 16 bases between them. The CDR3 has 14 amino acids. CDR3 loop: CASGRTVGYTEAFF. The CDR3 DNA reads TGTGCCAGCGGTAGGACAGTAGGTTACACTGAAGCTTTCTTT.

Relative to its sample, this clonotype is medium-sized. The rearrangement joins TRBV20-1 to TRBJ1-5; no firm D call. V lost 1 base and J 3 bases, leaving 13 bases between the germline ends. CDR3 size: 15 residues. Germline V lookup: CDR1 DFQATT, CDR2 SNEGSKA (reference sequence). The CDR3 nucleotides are TGCAGTGCTAGAGCCGCCCTGGGTACCAATCAGCCCCAGCATTTT. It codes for CSARAALGTNQPQHF.

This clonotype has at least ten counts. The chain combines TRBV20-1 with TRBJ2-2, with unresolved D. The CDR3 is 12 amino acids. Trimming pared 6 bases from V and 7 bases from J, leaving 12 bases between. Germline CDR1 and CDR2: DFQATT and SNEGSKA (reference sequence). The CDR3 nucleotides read TGCAGTGCCCGCGGACGGGTCGGGGAGCTGTTTTTT. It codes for CSARGRVGELFF.

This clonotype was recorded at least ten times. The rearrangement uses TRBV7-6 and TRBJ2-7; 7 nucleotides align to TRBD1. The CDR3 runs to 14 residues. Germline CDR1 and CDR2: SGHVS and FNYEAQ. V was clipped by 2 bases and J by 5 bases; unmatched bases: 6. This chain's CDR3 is CASSLRDRTDEQYF. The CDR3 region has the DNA TGTGCCAGCAGCTTAAGGGACAGAACTGACGAGCAGTACTTC.

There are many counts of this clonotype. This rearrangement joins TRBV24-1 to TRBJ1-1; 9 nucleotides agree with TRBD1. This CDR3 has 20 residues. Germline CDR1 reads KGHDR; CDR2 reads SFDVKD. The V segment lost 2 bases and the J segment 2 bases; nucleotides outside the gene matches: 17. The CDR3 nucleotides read TGTGCCACCAGTGATTCCCGTCAAAGTCCGGGACAGGGTATTAACACTGAAGCTTTCTTT. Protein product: CATSDSRQSPGQGINTEAFF.

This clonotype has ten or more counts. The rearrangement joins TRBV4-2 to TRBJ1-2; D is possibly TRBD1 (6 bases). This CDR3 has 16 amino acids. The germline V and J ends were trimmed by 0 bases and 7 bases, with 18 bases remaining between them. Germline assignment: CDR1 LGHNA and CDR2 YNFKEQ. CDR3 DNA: TGTGCCAGCAGCCAAGATCTCCGCGCGGGGGGCGGTGGCTACACCTTC. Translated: CASSQDLRAGGGGYTF.

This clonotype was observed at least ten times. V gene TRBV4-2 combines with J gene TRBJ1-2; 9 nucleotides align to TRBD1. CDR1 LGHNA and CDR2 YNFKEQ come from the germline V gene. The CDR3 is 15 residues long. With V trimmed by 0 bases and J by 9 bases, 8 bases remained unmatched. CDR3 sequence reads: CASSQDDRGDRSYTF. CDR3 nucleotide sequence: TGTGCCAGCAGCCAAGATGACAGGGGGGATAGAAGCTACACCTTC.

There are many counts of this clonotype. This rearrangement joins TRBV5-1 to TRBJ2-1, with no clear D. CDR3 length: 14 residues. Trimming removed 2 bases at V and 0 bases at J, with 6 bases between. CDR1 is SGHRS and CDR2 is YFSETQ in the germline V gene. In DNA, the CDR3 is TGCGCCAGCAGCTTCGCCCGCTCCTACAATGAGCAGTTCTTC. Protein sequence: CASSFARSYNEQFF. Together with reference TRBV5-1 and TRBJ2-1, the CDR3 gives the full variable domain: KAGVTQTPRYLIKTRGQQVTLSCSPISGHRSVSWYQQTPGQGLQFLFEYFSETQRNKGNFPGRFSGRQFSNSRSEMNVSTLELGDSALYLCASSFARSYNEQFFGPGTRLTVL.

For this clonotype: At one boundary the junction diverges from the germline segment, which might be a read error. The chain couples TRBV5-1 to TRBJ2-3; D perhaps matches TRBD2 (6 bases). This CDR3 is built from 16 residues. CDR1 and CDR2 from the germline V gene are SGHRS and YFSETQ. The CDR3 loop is CASSIRDSPSTYTQYF. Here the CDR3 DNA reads TGCGCCAGCAGCATACGGGACTCCCCTAGCACATATACGCAGTATTTT.

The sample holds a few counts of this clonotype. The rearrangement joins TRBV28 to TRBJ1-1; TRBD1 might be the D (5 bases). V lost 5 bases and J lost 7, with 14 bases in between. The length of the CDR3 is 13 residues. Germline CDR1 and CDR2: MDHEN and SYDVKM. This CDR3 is CASSHDSDYEAFF. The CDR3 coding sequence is TGTGCCAGCAGTCACGACAGCGACTATGAAGCTTTCTTT.

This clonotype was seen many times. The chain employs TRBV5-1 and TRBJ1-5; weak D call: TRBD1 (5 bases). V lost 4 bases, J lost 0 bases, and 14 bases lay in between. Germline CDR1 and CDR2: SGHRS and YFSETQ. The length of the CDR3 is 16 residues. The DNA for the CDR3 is TGCGCCAGCAGCCCTAGACCAGACAGTAGCAATCAGCCCCAGCATTTT. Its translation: CASSPRPDSSNQPQHF.

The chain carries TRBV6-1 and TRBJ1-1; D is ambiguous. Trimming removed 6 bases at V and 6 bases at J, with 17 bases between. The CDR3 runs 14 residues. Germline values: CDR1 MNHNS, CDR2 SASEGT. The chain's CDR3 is CASRGVQVGPEAFF. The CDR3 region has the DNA TGTGCCAGCAGGGGAGTCCAGGTCGGCCCTGAAGCTTTCTTT.

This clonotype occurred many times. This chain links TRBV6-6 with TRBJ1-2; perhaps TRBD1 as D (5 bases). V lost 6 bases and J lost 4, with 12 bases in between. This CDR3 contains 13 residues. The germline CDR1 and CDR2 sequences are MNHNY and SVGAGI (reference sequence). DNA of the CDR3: TGTGCCAGCAGCCCCAGGGCCCGCTATGGCTACACCTTC. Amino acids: CASSPRARYGYTF.

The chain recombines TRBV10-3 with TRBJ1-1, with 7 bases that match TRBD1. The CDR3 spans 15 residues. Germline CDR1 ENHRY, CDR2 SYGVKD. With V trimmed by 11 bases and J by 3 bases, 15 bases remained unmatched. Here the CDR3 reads CAALSGQGVDTEAFF. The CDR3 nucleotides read TGTGCCGCCCTATCGGGGCAGGGGGTGGACACTGAAGCTTTCTTT.

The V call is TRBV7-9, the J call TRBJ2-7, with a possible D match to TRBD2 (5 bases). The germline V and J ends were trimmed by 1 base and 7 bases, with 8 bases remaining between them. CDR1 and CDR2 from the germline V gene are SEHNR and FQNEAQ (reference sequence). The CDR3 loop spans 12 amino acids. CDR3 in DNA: TGTGCCAGCAGCTTAGTGACTACTGAGCAGTACTTC. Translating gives CASSLVTTEQYF. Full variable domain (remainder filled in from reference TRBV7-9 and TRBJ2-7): DTGVSQNPRHKITKRGQNVTFRCDPISEHNRLYWYRQTLGQGPEFLTYFQNEAQLEKSRLLSDRFSAERPKGSFSTLEIQRTEQGDSAMYLCASSLVTTEQYFGPGTRLTVT.

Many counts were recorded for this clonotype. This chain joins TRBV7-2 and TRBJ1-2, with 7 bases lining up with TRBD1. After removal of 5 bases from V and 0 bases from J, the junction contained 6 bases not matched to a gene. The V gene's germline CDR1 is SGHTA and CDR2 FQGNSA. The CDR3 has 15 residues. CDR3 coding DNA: TGTGCCAGCAGCCAAGGGGACAGAACTAACTATGGCTACACCTTC. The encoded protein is CASSQGDRTNYGYTF.

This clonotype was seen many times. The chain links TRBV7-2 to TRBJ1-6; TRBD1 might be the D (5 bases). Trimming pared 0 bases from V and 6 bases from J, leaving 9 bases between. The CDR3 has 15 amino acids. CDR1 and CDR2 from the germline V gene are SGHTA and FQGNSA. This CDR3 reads CASSLAGPPNSPLHF. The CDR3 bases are TGTGCCAGCAGCTTAGCGGGACCTCCTAATTCACCCCTCCACTTT.

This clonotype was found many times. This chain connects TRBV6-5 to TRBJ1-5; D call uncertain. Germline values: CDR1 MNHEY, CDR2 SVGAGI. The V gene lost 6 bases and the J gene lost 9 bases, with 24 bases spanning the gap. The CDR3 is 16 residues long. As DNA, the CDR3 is TGTGCCAGCAGACCTGCTGCAGCGGGCCACGATGGGCCCCAGCATTTT. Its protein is CASRPAAAGHDGPQHF.

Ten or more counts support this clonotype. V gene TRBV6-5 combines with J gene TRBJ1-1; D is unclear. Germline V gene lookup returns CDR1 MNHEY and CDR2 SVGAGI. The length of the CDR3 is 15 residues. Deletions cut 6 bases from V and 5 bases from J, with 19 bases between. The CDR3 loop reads CASSPRSGVWTEAFF. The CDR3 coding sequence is TGTGCCAGCAGCCCGAGGTCCGGGGTATGGACTGAAGCTTTCTTT.

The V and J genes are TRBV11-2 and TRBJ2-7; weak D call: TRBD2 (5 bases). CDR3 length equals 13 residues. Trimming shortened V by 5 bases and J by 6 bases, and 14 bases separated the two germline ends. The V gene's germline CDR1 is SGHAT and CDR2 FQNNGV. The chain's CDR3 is CASSISRAGEQYF. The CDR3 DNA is TGTGCCAGCAGCATCTCGCGGGCGGGCGAGCAGTACTTC.

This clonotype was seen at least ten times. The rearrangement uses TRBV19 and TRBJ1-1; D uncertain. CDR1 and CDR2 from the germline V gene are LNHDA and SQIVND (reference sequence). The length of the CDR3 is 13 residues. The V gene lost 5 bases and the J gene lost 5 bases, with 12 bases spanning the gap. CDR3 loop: CASSSQEGTEAFF. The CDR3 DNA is TGTGCCAGTAGTTCCCAGGAGGGTACTGAAGCTTTCTTT.

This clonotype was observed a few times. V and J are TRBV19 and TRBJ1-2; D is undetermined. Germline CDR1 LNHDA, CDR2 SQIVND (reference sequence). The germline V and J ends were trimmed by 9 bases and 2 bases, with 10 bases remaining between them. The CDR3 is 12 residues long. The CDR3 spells CASSHPNYGYTF. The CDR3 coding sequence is TGTGCCAGCTCACATCCGAACTATGGCTACACCTTC.

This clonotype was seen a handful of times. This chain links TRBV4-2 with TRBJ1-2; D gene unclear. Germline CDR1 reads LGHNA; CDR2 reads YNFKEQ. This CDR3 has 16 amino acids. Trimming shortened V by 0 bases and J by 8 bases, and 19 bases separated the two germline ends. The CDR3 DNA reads TGTGCCAGCAGCCAAGATCCCGGGTACGGACTAGGGGGCTACACCTTC. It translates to CASSQDPGYGLGGYTF.

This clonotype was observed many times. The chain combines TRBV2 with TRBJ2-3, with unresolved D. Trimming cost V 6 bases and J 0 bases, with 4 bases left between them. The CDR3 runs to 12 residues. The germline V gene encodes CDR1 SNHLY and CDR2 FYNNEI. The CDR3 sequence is CASRASTDTQYF. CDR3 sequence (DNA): TGTGCCAGCAGGGCAAGCACAGATACGCAGTATTTT.

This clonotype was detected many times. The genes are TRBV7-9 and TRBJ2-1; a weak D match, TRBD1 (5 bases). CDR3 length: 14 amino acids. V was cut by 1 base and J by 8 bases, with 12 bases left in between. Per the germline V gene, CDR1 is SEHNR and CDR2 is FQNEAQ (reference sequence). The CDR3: CASSLVRVFDEQFF. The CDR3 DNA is TGTGCCAGCAGCTTAGTCAGGGTTTTCGATGAGCAGTTCTTC.